This T cell receptor beta chain was documented in a study of beta chain features in type 1 diabetes. The entirety of the isolated RNA underwent reverse transcription, so expressed TCRB transcripts were sequenced. Data came from immunoSEQ multiplex PCR; TCRdb stores just in-frame clones and leaves some out. The sample contains 250,000 to 300,000 clones, 8% of which appear only once. Deletions cut 5 bases from V and 3 bases from J, with 11 bases between. Germline CDR1 and CDR2: SGHTA and FQGNSA. This CDR3 region has 13 residues. The study, taken as a whole, reports: Across all four CD4+ subsets, people with type 1 diabetes showed modestly shorter TCRB CDR3s. The question left open here concerned HLA type influencing TCRB rearrangement. Using cDNA template may skew counts toward highly expressing activated cells.

As for this clone: Antigen unknown.

A single heparinised blood sample, averaging about 120 mL, was obtained per donor. The origin of this receptor is a woman under 30 in good health. The sample comprised central memory CD4+ T cells from blood. The chain employs TRBV7-2 and TRBJ2-7; D is perhaps TRBD1 (6 bases). CDR3 amino acids: CASSRDTDYEQYF. CDR3 sequence (DNA): TGTGCCAGCAGCAGGGACACGGACTACGAGCAGTACTTC.